This T cell receptor beta chain was profiled in a study of T cell repertoires in cytomegalovirus infection. Study-level background: TCR beta signatures that were public indicated CMV infection and matching HLA type.

General study points: What dominated the ex vivo response were HLA-C-restricted CMV-specific TCR beta clonotypes.

TCRdb re-called the reads through MiXCR, storing one row per CDR3 protein. The table has over 300,000 distinct CDR3 sequences, over 7.5% seen once. CDR3 length: 14 residues. The V gene's germline CDR1 is MNHEY and CDR2 SVGEGT. The V and J ends lost 6 bases and 2 bases respectively, with 12 bases between them. Of note for this clonotype: Its antigen is not identified.

V is TRBV6-2 or TRBV6-3 and J is TRBJ2-3; unclear D gene. This receptor was identified in a human donor in good health (CMV status not recorded). Some clones in this sample may be carry-over from other donors' samples. The sample was PBMCs. CDR3 nucleotide sequence: TGTGCCAGCAGGAGATCACGGAACACAGATACGCAGTATTTT. Amino acids: CASRRSRNTDTQYF.